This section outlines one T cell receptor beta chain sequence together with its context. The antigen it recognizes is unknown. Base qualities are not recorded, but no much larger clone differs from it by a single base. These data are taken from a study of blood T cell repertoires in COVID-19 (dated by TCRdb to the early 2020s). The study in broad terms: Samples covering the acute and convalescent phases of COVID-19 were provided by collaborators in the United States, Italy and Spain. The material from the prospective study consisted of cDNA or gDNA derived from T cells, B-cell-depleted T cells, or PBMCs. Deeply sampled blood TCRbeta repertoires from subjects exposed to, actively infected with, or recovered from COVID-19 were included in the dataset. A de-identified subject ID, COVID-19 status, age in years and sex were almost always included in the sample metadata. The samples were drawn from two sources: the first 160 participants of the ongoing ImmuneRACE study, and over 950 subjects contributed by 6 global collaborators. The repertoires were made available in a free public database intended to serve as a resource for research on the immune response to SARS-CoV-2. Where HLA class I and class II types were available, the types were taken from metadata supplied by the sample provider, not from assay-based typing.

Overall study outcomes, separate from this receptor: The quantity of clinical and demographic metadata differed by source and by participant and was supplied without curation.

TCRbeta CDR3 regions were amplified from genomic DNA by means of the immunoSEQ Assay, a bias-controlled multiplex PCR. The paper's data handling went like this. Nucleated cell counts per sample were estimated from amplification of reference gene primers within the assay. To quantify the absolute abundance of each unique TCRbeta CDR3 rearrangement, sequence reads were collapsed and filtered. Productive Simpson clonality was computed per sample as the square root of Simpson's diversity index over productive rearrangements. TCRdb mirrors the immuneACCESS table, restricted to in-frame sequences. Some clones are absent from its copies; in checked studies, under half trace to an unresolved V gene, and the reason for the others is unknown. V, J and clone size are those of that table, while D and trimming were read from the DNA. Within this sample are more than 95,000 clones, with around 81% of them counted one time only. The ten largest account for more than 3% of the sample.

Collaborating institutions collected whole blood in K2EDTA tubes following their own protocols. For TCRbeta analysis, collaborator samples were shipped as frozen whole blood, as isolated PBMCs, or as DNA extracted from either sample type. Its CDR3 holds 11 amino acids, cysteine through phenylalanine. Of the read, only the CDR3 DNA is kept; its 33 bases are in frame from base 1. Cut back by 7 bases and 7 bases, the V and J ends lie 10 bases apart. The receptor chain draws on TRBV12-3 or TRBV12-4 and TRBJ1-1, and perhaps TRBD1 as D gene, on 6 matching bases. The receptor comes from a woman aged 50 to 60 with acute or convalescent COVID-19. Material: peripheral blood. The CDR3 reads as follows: CASTDRSEAFF. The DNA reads TGTGCCAGCACCGACAGGAGTGAAGCTTTCTTT.